This paragraph reports one T cell receptor (beta chain). This sample is part of a study of T cells after yellow fever vaccination. UMIs and a universal primer site were added when TCR cDNA was made by 5'RACE template switching. Using its own MiXCR run on the 5' RACE reads, TCRdb lists one record per CDR3 protein. The sample consists of some 110,000 distinct CDR3 sequences, 7.5% to 9.5% of them appearing once. V dropped 5 bases and J dropped 2; count of bases not matched to a gene: 5. Germline lookup yields CDR1 SGHAT and CDR2 FQNNGV. The CDR3 length is 15 residues. Sequenced here: CD8+ T cells sorted from PBMCs, sampled 45 days after the yellow fever booster vaccination. This sequence originates from a man under 40 who received the YFV17D yellow fever vaccine. The rearrangement links TRBV11-2 to TRBJ1-4; TRBD1 agrees at 7 bases. The CDR3 nucleotides read TGTGCCAGCAGCAACGGACAGGCCACTAATGAAAAACTGTTTTTT. Residues: CASSNGQATNEKLFF.